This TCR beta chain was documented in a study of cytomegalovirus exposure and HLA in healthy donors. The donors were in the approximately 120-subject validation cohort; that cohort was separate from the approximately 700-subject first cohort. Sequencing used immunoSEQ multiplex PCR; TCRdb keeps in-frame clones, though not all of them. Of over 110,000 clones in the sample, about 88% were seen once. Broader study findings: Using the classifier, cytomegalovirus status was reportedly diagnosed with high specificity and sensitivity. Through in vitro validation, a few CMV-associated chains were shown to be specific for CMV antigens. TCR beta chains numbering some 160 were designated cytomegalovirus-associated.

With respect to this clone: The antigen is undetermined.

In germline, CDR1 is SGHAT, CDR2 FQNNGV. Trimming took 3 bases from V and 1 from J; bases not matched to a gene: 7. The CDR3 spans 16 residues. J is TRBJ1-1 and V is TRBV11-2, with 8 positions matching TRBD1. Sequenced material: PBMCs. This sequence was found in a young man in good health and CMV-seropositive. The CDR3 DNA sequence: TGTGCCAGCAGCTTCCCGACAGGGGCATGGAACACTGAAGCTTTCTTT. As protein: CASSFPTGAWNTEAFF.